These 22 T cell receptor beta chains were all obtained from the same sample, sequenced in a study of T cells in narcolepsy. The method was immunoSEQ multiplex PCR; TCRdb's version includes in-frame clones alone and lacks a portion of them. Found here are 30,000 to 40,000 clones, about 81% of them singletons; the top ten hold roughly 2.6%. What was sequenced was CD45RA- memory CD4+ T cells from PBMCs. The receptors shown here come from a human donor with narcolepsy.

This chain uses TRBV27 with TRBJ2-5, with D maybe TRBD1 (6 bases). The DNA end is more similar to TRBJ2-7, so the J call may be wrong. Germline loops: CDR1 MNHEY, CDR2 SMNVEV (reference sequence). The CDR3 is 15 residues long. Here the CDR3 reads CASISSPEGGYEQYF. The CDR3, as DNA: TGTGCCAGCATCTCTTCACCGGAAGGGGGCTACGAGCAGTACTTC.

The chain links TRBV12-5 to TRBJ1-6; possible D gene TRBD1, 5 bases. Germline V gene sequence: CDR1 LGHNT, CDR2 FRNRAP. This CDR3 has 14 residues. Between the trimmed V and J ends, which lost 6 bases and 5 bases, there was a span of 11 bases. Here the CDR3 reads CASGSRGDNSPLHF. Here the CDR3 DNA reads TGTGCTAGTGGGTCCCGGGGGGATAATTCACCCCTCCACTTT. The variable domain in full, with the rest retrieved from reference TRBV12-5 and TRBJ1-6, is DARVTQTPRHKVTEMGQEVTMRCQPILGHNTVFWYRQTMMQGLELLAYFRNRAPLDDSGMPKDRFSAEMPDATLATLKIQPSEPRDSAVYFCASGSRGDNSPLHFGNGTRLTVT.

The rearrangement links TRBV27 to TRBJ2-7; D gene unclear. The CDR3 sequence is 14 residues long. CDR1 MNHEY and CDR2 SMNVEV come from the germline V gene (reference sequence). The V end was cut by 4 bases, the J end by 0 bases, with 10 bases between. CDR3 sequence: CASSSRLSSYEQYF. The CDR3 DNA reads TGTGCCAGCAGTTCTCGACTGAGCTCCTACGAGCAGTACTTC.

The V call is TRBV14, the J call TRBJ1-1; unclear D gene. Germline loops: CDR1 SGHDN, CDR2 FVKESK. This CDR3 comprises 13 residues. Trimming took off 2 bases at V and 1 base at J, with 5 bases between the two ends. The CDR3 coding sequence is TGTGCCAGCAGCCAAACGGCGAACACTGAAGCTTTCTTT. Translating gives CASSQTANTEAFF.

The CDR3 sequence: CASGFSAALETQYF. The CDR3 DNA reads TGTGCCAGCGGGTTCTCAGCGGCATTAGAGACCCAGTACTTC. This chain connects TRBV7-9 to TRBJ2-5, with a tentative D call TRBD2 (5 bases). CDR1 is SEHNR, CDR2 FQNEAQ, per germline (reference sequence). This CDR3 region has 14 residues. The V end lost 8 bases, the J end lost 4 bases, and 17 bases lay between the germline ends. The full variable domain, rest sourced from reference TRBV7-9 and TRBJ2-5, is DTGVSQNPRHKITKRGQNVTFRCDPISEHNRLYWYRQTLGQGPEFLTYFQNEAQLEKSRLLSDRFSAERPKGSFSTLEIQRTEQGDSAMYLCASGFSAALETQYFGPGTRLLVL.

V is TRBV27 and J is TRBJ1-3; D remains ambiguous. Trimming pared 4 bases from V and 4 bases from J, leaving 14 bases between. Germline CDR1 reads MNHEY; CDR2 reads SMNVEV (reference sequence). This CDR3 has 15 residues. CDR3 bases: TGTGCCAGCAGTTCGACCCTTGGACCAGGAAACACCATATATTTT. Translating it yields CASSSTLGPGNTIYF.

In its sample, this clone was seen once. The rearrangement joins TRBV12-5 to TRBJ2-7; no clear D. Germline V gene lookup returns CDR1 LGHNT and CDR2 FRNRAP. CDR3 length: 14 amino acids. Trimming stripped 7 bases from V and 3 bases from J, with 16 bases between. The chain's CDR3 is CASASLGTSYEQYF. The CDR3 coding sequence is TGTGCTAGTGCCTCCTTAGGTACAAGCTACGAGCAGTACTTC.

This chain uses TRBV2 with TRBJ1-2, with 7 nucleotides matching TRBD1. V shed 6 bases, J shed 3 bases, and the junction held 1 base outside the gene matches. Germline V gives CDR1 SNHLY, CDR2 FYNNEI. The CDR3 is 12 amino acids. CDR3 coding DNA: TGTGCCAGCAGAGGACAGGACTATGGCTACACCTTC. Its protein product is CASRGQDYGYTF.

The rearrangement links TRBV2 to TRBJ1-1; D possibly corresponds to TRBD1 (5 bases). Germline CDR1 reads SNHLY; CDR2 reads FYNNEI. This CDR3 has 16 amino acids. V shed 6 bases and J shed 3 bases, with 20 bases lying between them. The DNA of the CDR3 is TGTGCCAGCAGCGCAGGGAGAGACCCACCCTACACTGAAGCTTTCTTT. Encoded protein: CASSAGRDPPYTEAFF.

This clone was observed a few times. The chain joins TRBV10-3 to TRBJ2-5; 10 bases agree with TRBD1. Germline assignment: CDR1 ENHRY and CDR2 SYGVKD. V shed 10 bases, J shed 5 bases, and the junction held 10 bases outside the gene matches. The CDR3 extends over 14 amino acids. CDR3 DNA sequence: TGTGCCAGCACTTGGGGACAGGGGCAGGAGACCCAGTACTTC. Translation gives CASTWGQGQETQYF.

This sequence joins TRBV19 and TRBJ2-5; D assignment may be TRBD1 or TRBD2 (5 bases each). The V end was cut by 9 bases, the J end by 2 bases, with 16 bases between. Germline V lookup: CDR1 LNHDA, CDR2 SQIVND (reference sequence). The CDR3 spans 14 residues. The CDR3 nucleotides read TGTGCCAGCCAGCAGGGAGTGGGACAAGAGACCCAGTACTTC. Translating it yields CASQQGVGQETQYF.

This clone has only a few counts. The chain carries TRBV4-3 and TRBJ1-1, with a weak D call TRBD1 (5 bases). Germline V gene data show CDR1 as LGHNA and CDR2 as YSLEER. V dropped 5 bases and J dropped 4 bases, with 11 bases sitting between them. This CDR3 has 13 amino acids. For the CDR3, the DNA is TGCGCCAGCAGCTTCTCAGGGAGCACTGAAGCTTTCTTT. Amino acid sequence: CASSFSGSTEAFF.

This clone was detected only a few times. The chain combines TRBV10-1 with TRBJ1-5; 7 bases line up with TRBD1. Germline CDR1 and CDR2: WNHNN and SYGVQD (reference sequence). This CDR3 is built from 15 residues. V shed 7 bases and J 2 bases; nucleotides not matched to a gene: 8. CDR3 sequence: CASMARGSRNQPQHF. DNA of the CDR3: TGCGCCAGCATGGCCAGGGGGTCGCGCAATCAGCCCCAGCATTTT.

The chain employs TRBV11-2 and TRBJ1-2; D may be TRBD1 (5 bases). This CDR3 comprises 14 residues. Germline V gene data show CDR1 as SGHAT and CDR2 as FQNNGV. Trimming shortened V by 1 base and J by 2 bases, and 8 bases separated the two germline ends. CDR3 protein: CASSLGTSNYGYTF. The CDR3 DNA reads TGTGCCAGCAGCTTAGGGACATCCAACTATGGCTACACCTTC.

This chain joins TRBV10-2 and TRBJ2-3, with D perhaps TRBD1 (6 bases). Deletions cut 3 bases from V and 0 bases from J, with 16 bases between. CDR1 and CDR2 (germline): WSHSY, SAAADI. The CDR3 extends over 17 amino acids. CDR3 coding DNA: TGCGCCAGCAGTGACAGGGGCAGGGACCCTAGCACAGATACGCAGTATTTT. This codes for CASSDRGRDPSTDTQYF.

The V call is TRBV10-3, the J call TRBJ2-7; the D is unclear. Germline CDR1 and CDR2: ENHRY and SYGVKD. V gave up 3 bases and J gave up 6 bases, with 18 bases separating them. This CDR3 is 15 amino acids long. CDR3 nucleotide sequence: TGTGCCATCAGTGATTGGCTCCCCCAATGGAGCGAGCAGTACTTC. It yields the protein CAISDWLPQWSEQYF.

This chain joins TRBV6-6 and TRBJ1-5, with TRBD1 identical over 7 bases. The CDR3 sequence is 14 residues long. The J segment lost 3 bases and the V segment lost 5 bases, leaving 4 bases of the junction unmatched. Germline CDR1 and CDR2: MNHNY and SVGAGI (reference sequence). CDR3 coding DNA: TGTGCCAGCAGTGCCCAGGGGGACAATCAGCCCCAGCATTTT. It translates to CASSAQGDNQPQHF.

This rearrangement joins TRBV28 to TRBJ2-7, with 7 nucleotides matching TRBD1. Germline V gene lookup returns CDR1 MDHEN and CDR2 SYDVKM. The CDR3 covers 14 residues. The V and J ends lost 1 base and 7 bases, in that order; junction bases with no gene match: 7. The CDR3 here is CASSLSGQPNEQYF. For the CDR3, the DNA is TGTGCCAGCAGTTTATCGGGACAGCCAAATGAGCAGTACTTC.

This clone was counted a single time. The V gene is TRBV29-1, the J gene TRBJ2-6, with a weak D call TRBD1 (6 bases). The CDR3 has 16 amino acids. CDR1 is SQVTM, CDR2 ANQGSEA, per germline. Trimming shortened V by 0 bases and J by 0 bases, and 9 bases separated the two germline ends. In nucleotides, the CDR3 is TGCAGCGTTGAAGAGTGGACAGACTCTGGGGCCAACGTCCTGACTTTC. Translated: CSVEEWTDSGANVLTF.

V is TRBV7-9 and J is TRBJ1-1, with 8 bases aligning to TRBD1. The junction had 10 bases not matched to a gene; V was cut back by 3 bases and J by 4 bases. The V gene's germline CDR1 is SEHNR and CDR2 FQNEAQ (reference sequence). This CDR3 comprises 16 residues. The CDR3 sequence is CASSFGRTGLRTEAFF. In DNA form, the CDR3 reads TGTGCCAGCAGCTTCGGCAGGACAGGGCTACGCACTGAAGCTTTCTTT.

The V call is TRBV7-9, the J call TRBJ1-1; D unclear. CDR3 length equals 13 residues. Trimming pared 1 base from V and 7 bases from J, leaving 10 bases between. The germline gives CDR1 SEHNR, CDR2 FQNEAQ (reference sequence). The CDR3 sequence is CASSLGRRGEAFF. CDR3 DNA: TGTGCCAGCAGCTTAGGGCGGCGAGGTGAAGCTTTCTTT.

This clone showed up just a few times. The CDR3 loop reads CASSRGRGGGQGDTQYF. The CDR3 DNA is TGTGCCAGCAGCCGAGGACGGGGCGGGGGGCAGGGAGATACGCAGTATTTT. The V call is TRBV25-1, the J call TRBJ2-3, with 8 bases identical to TRBD2. The trim removed 6 bases at V and 5 bases at J, leaving 16 bases unmatched. CDR3 size: 17 residues. Germline lookup yields CDR1 MGHDK and CDR2 SYGVNS.